The clone carrying this T cell receptor (beta chain) showed up many times. Its antigen is still unknown. Germline is not matched at one junction end, which may reflect a read error. The data originate from a study of CD8 T cells in ankylosing spondylitis. TCRdb reprocessed the 5' RACE reads with MiXCR, giving one entry per CDR3 protein. The sample has some 71,000 distinct CDR3 sequences, over 4% seen once. This CDR3 has 13 residues. Germline V gene sequence: CDR1 DFQATT, CDR2 SNEGSKA (reference sequence). General study results and limits: Researchers reportedly found disease-linked clones significantly enriched in matched ankylosing spondylitis synovial fluid.

Material: blood, either unsorted or a sorted T cell fraction (not recorded which). The TCR sequence derives from a male donor with ankylosing spondylitis or in good health (not recorded which). V usage is TRBV20-1 and J usage is TRBJ2-1; 8 nucleotides agree with TRBD2. CDR3 in DNA: TGTAGTGCTAGGGGTCGGGGGGGCAATGAGCAGTTCTTC. Translating it yields CSARGRGGNEQFF.